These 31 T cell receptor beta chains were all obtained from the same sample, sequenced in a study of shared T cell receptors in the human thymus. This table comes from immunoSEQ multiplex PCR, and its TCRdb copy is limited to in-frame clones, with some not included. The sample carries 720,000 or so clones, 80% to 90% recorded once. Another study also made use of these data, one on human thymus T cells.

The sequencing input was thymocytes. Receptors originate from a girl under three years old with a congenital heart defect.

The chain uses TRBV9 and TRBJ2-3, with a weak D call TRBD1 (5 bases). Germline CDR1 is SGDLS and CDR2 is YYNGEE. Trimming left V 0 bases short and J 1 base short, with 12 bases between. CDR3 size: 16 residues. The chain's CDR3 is CASSVAPTARTDTQYF. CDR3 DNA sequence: TGTGCCAGCAGCGTAGCTCCGACAGCTCGCACAGATACGCAGTATTTT.

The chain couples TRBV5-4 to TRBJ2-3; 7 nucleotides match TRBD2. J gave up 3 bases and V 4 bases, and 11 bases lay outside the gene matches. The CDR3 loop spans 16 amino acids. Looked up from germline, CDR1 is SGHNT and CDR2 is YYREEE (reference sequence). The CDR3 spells CASSPGGGIGTDTQYF. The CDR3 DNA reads TGTGCCAGCAGCCCGGGAGGAGGGATTGGGACAGATACGCAGTATTTT. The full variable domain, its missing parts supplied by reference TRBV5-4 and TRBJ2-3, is ETGVTQSPTHLIKTRGQQVTLRCSSQSGHNTVSWYQQALGQGPQFIFQYYREEENGRGNFPPRFSGLQFPNYSSELNVNALELDDSALYLCASSPGGGIGTDTQYFGPGTRLTVL.

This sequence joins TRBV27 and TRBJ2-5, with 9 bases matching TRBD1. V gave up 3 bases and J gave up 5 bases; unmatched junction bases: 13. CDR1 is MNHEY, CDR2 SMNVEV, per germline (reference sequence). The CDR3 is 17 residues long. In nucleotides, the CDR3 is TGTGCCAGCAGTTTCTCTAGACCACAGGGGGCGGAGGAGACCCAGTACTTC. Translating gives CASSFSRPQGAEETQYF.

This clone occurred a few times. CDR3 in amino acids: CASSYFGLPYGYTF. DNA for the CDR3: TGTGCCAGCAGTTACTTTGGCCTCCCCTATGGCTACACCTTC. The chain is built from TRBV6-6 and TRBJ1-2; D uncertain. V lost 1 base and J 4 bases, leaving 10 bases between the germline ends. The CDR3 loop spans 14 amino acids. Germline V gene sequence: CDR1 MNHNY, CDR2 SVGAGI (reference sequence).

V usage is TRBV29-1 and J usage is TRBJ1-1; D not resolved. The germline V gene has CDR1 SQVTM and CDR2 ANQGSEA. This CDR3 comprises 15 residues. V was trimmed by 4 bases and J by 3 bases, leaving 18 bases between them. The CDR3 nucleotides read TGCAGCGTTGGGCCCGGGGTTTTCATGGACACTGAAGCTTTCTTT. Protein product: CSVGPGVFMDTEAFF.

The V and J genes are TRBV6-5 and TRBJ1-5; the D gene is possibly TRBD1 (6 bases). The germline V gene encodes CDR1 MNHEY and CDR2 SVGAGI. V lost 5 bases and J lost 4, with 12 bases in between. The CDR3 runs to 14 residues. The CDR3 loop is CASSPDSLNQPQHF. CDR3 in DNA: TGTGCCAGCAGTCCGGACAGCCTGAATCAGCCCCAGCATTTT.

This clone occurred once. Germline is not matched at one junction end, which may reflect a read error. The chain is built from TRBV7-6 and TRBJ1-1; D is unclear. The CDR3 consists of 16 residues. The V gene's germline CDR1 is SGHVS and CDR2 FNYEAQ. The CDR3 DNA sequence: TGTGCCAGCAGATTAGAGGGTCCGGAGGGGAACACTGAAGCTTTCTTT. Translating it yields CASRLEGPEGNTEAFF.

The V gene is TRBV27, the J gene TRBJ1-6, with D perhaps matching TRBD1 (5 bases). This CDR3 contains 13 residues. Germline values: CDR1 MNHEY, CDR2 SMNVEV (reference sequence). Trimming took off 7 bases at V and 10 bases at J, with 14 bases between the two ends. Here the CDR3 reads CASTPIWGSPLHF. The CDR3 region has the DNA TGTGCCAGCACCCCGATCTGGGGCTCACCCCTCCACTTT.

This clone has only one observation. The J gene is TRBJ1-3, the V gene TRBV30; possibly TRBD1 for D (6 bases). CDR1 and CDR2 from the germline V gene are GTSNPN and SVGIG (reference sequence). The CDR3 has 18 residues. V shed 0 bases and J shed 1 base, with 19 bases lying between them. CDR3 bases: TGTGCCTGGAGTGTGGAGACCCCAGGGGAGCAGTCTGGAAACACCATATATTTT. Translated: CAWSVETPGEQSGNTIYF.

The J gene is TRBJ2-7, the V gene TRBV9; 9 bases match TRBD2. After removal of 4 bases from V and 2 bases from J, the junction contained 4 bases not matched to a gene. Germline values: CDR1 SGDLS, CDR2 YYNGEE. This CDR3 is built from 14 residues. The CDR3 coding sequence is TGTGCCAGCAGCCCGACTAGCGGCCCCTACGAGCAGTACTTC. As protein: CASSPTSGPYEQYF. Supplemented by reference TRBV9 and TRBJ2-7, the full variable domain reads DSGVTQTPKHLITATGQRVTLRCSPRSGDLSVYWYQQSLDQGLQFLIQYYNGEERAKGNILERFSAQQFPDLHSELNLSSLELGDSALYFCASSPTSGPYEQYFGPGTRLTVT.

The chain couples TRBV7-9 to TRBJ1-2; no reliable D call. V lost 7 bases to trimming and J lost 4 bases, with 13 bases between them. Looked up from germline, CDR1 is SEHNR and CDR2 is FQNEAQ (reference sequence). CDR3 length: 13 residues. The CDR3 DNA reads TGTGCCAGCACCCATCGTGGCCCCTATGGCTACACCTTC. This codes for CASTHRGPYGYTF.

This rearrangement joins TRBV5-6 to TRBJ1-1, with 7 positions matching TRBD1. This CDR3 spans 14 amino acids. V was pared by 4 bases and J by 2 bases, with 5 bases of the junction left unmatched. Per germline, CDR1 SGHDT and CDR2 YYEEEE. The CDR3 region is CASSRRGPNTEAFF. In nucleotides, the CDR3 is TGTGCCAGCAGCCGGAGGGGGCCCAACACTGAAGCTTTCTTT.

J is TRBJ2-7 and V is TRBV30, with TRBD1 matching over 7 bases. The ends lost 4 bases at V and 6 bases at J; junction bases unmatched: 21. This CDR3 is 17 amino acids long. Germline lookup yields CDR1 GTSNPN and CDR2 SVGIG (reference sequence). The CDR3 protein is CAWMPDRAKMGLVEQYF. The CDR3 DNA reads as TGTGCCTGGATGCCAGACAGGGCAAAGATGGGCCTTGTCGAGCAGTACTTC.

CDR3 in amino acids: CASSGPLDRGPGNTIYF. The CDR3, as DNA: TGTGCCAGCAGTGGGCCCCTGGACAGGGGGCCTGGAAACACCATATATTTT. The chain has TRBV28 and TRBJ1-3; 11 nucleotides align to TRBD1. The germline CDR1 and CDR2 sequences are MDHEN and SYDVKM. The ends lost 5 bases at V and 2 bases at J; junction bases unmatched: 8. The CDR3 extends over 17 amino acids.

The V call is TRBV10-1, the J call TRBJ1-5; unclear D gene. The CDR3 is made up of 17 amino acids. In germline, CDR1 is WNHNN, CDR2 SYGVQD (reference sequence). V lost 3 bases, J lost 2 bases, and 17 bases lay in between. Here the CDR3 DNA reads TGCGCCAGCAGTGATGATTTAGTCGGGGTCTGCAATCAGCCCCAGCATTTT. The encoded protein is CASSDDLVGVCNQPQHF.

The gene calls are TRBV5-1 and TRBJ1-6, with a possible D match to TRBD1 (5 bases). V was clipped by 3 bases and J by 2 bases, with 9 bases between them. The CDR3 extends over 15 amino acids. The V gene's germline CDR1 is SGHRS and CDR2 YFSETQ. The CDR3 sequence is CASSSGQAYNSPLHF. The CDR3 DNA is TGCGCCAGCAGCTCCGGACAAGCCTATAATTCACCCCTCCACTTT.

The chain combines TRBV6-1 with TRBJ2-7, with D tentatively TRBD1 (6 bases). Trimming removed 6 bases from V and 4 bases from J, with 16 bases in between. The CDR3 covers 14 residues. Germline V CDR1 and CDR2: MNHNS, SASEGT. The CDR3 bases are TGTGCCAGCAGGAGCCCGGGACACGCGTACGAGCAGTACTTC. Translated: CASRSPGHAYEQYF.

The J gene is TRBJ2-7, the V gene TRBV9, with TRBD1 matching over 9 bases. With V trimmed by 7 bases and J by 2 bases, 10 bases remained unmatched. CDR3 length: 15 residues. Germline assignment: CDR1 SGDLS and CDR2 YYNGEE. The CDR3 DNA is TGTGCCAGCTCACTGACCGGGACAGGGACCTACGAGCAGTACTTC. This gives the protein CASSLTGTGTYEQYF.

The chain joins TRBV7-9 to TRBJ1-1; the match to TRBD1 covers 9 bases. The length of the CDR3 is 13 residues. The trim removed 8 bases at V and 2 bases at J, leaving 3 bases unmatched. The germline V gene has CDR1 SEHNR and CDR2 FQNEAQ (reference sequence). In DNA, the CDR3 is TGTGCCAGCGGGACAGGGAGTAACACTGAAGCTTTCTTT. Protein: CASGTGSNTEAFF.

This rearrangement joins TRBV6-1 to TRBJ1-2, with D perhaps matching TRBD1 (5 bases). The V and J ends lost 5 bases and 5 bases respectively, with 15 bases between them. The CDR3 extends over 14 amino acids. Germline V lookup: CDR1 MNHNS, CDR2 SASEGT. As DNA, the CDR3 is TGTGCCAGCAGTCCTCCGGGGGGGAGGTATGGCTACACCTTC. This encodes CASSPPGGRYGYTF.

The CDR3 loop is CASSEREHNEQFF. In DNA, the CDR3 is TGTGCCAGCAGTGAGCGGGAACACAATGAGCAGTTCTTC. The V and J genes are TRBV6-1 and TRBJ2-1; D is perhaps TRBD2 (6 bases). Germline V lookup: CDR1 MNHNS, CDR2 SASEGT. The CDR3 covers 13 residues. V was clipped by 3 bases and J by 5 bases, with 8 bases between them.

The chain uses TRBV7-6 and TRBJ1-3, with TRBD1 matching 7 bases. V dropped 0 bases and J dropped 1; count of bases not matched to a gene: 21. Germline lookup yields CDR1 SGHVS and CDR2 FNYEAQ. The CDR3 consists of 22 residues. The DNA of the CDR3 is TGTGCCAGCAGCTTAGCGTTTGAGGGAAACAGGGGAAGAATAGAGTCTGGAAACACCATATATTTT. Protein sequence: CASSLAFEGNRGRIESGNTIYF.

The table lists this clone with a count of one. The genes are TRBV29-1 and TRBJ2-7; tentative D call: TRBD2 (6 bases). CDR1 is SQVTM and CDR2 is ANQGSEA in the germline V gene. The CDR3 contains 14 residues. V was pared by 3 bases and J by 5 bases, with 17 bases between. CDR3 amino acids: CSVEGGGSWHEQYF. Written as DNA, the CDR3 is TGCAGCGTTGAGGGGGGTGGATCTTGGCACGAGCAGTACTTC.

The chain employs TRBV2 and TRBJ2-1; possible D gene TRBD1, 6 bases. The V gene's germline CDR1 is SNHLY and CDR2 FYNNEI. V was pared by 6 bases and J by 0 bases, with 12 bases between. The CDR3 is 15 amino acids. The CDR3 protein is CASSADRYSYNEQFF. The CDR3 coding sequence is TGTGCCAGCAGCGCCGACAGGTACTCCTACAATGAGCAGTTCTTC.

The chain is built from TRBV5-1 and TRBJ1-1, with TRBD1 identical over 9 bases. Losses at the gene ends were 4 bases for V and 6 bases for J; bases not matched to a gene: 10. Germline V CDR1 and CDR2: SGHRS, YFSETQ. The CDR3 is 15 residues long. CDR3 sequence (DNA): TGCGCCAGCAGCCAAAAACAGGGGGCAAGCGCTGAAGCTTTCTTT. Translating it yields CASSQKQGASAEAFF.

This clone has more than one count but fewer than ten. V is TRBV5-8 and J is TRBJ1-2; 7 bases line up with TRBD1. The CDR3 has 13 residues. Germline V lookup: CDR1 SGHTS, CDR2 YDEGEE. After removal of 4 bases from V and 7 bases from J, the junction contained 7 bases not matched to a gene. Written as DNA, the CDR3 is TGTGCCAGCAGCCACGACAGGGCTTCTGGCTACACCTTC. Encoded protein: CASSHDRASGYTF.

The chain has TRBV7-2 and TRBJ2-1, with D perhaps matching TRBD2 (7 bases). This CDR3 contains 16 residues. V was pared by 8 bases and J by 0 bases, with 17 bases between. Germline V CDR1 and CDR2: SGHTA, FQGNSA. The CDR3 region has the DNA TGTGCCAGCGGCGGTAGGGGGGGCAGCTCCTACAATGAGCAGTTCTTC. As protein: CASGGRGGSSYNEQFF. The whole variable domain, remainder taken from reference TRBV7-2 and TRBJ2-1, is GAGVSQSPSNKVTEKGKDVELRCDPISGHTALYWYRQSLGQGLEFLIYFQGNSAPDKSGLPSDRFSAERTGGSVSTLTIQRTQQEDSAVYLCASGGRGGSSYNEQFFGPGTRLTVL.

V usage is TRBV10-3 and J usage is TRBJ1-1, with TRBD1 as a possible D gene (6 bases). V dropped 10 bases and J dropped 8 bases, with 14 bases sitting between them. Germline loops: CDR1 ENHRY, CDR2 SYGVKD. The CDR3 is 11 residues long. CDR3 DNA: TGTGCCACCACGGGGGGCCCCGAAGCTTTCTTT. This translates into CATTGGPEAFF.

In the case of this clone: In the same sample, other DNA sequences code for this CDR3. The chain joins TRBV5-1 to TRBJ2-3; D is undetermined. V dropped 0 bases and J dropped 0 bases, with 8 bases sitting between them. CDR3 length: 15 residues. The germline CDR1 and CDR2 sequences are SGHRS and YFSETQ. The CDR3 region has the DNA TGCGCCAGCAGCTTGGCGGCCGGGAGCACAGATACGCAGTATTTT. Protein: CASSLAAGSTDTQYF.

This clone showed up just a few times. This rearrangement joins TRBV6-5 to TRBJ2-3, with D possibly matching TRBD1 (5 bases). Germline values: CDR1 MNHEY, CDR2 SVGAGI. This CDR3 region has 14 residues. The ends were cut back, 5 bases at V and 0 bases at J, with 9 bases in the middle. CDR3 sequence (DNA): TGTGCCAGCAGTAAGGGGCGGAGCACAGATACGCAGTATTTT. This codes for CASSKGRSTDTQYF.

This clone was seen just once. The CDR3 DNA reads TGTGCCAGTAGTATAAGTACAGGTGCCGGCTACACCTTC. It codes for CASSISTGAGYTF. This chain links TRBV19 with TRBJ1-2, with a weak D call TRBD1 (5 bases). The germline gives CDR1 LNHDA, CDR2 SQIVND (reference sequence). V lost 2 bases and J 8 bases, leaving 12 bases between the germline ends. CDR3 length: 13 residues.